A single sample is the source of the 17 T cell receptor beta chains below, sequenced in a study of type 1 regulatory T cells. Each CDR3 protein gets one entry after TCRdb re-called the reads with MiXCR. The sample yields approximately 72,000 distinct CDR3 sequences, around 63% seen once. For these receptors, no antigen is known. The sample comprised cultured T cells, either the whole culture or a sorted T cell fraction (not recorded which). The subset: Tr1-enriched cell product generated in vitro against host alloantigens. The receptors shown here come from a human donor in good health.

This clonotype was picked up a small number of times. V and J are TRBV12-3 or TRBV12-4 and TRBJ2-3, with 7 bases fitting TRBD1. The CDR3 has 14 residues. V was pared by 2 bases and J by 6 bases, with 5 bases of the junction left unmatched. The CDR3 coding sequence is TGTGCCAGCAGTTTATTTCAGGGGGTGGATACGCAGTATTTT. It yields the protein CASSLFQGVDTQYF.

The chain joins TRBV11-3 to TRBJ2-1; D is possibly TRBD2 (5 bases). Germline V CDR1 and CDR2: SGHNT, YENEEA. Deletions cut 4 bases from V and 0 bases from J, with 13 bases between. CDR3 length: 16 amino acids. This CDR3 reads CASSSSRADSYNEQFF. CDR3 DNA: TGTGCCAGCAGCTCGTCGCGGGCTGACTCCTACAATGAGCAGTTCTTC.

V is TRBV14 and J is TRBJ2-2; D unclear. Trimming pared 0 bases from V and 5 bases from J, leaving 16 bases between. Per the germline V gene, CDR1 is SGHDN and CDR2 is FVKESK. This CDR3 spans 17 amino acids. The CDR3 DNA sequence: TGTGCCAGCAGCCAAGACCCTGGGCTAGTTTTTACCGGGGAGCTGTTTTTT. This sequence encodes CASSQDPGLVFTGELFF.

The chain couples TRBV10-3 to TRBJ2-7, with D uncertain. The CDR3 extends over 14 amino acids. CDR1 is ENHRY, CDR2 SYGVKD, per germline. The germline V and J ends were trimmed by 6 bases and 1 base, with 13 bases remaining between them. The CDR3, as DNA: TGTGCCATCAGCTCCCAGGCGTATTCCTACGAGCAGTACTTC. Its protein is CAISSQAYSYEQYF.

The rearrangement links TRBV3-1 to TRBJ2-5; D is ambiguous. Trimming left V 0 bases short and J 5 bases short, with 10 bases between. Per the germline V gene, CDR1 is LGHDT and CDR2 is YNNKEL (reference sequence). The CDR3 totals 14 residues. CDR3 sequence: CASSQEPHGETQYF. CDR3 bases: TGTGCCAGCAGCCAAGAACCTCACGGGGAGACCCAGTACTTC.

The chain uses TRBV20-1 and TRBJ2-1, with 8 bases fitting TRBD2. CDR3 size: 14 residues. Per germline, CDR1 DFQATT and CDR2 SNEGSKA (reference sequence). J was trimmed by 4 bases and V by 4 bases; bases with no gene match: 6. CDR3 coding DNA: TGCAGTGCTAATTCAGCGGGGGTTTACAATGAGCAGTTCTTC. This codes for CSANSAGVYNEQFF.

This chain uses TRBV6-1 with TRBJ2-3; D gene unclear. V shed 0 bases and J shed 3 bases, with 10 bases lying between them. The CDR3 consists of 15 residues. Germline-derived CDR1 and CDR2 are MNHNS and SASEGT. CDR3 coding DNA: TGTGCCAGCAGTGAAGCTAGGTCACGGACAGATACGCAGTATTTT. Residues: CASSEARSRTDTQYF.

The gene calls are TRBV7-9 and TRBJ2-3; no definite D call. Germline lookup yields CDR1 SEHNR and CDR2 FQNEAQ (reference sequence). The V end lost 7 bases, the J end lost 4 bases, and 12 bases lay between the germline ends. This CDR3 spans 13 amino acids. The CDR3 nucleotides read TGTGCCAGCACAATCCCTGGGGCAGATACGCAGTATTTT. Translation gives CASTIPGADTQYF.

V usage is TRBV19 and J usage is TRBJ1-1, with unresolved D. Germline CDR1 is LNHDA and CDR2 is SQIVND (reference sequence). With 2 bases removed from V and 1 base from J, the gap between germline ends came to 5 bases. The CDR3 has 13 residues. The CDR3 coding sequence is TGTGCCAGTAGTATACGGAAGAACACTGAAGCTTTCTTT. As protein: CASSIRKNTEAFF.

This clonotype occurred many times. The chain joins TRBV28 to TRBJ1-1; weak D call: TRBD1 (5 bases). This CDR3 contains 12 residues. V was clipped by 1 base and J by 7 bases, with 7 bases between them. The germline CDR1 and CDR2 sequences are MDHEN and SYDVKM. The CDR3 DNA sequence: TGTGCCAGCAGTTTATTACAGGTTGAAGCTTTCTTT. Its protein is CASSLLQVEAFF.

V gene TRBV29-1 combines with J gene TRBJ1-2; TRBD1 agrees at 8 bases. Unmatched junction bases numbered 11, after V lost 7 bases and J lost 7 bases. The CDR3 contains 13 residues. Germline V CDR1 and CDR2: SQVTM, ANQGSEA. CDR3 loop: CSAGRTGLFGYTF. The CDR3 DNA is TGCAGCGCCGGGAGGACAGGGCTCTTTGGCTACACCTTC.

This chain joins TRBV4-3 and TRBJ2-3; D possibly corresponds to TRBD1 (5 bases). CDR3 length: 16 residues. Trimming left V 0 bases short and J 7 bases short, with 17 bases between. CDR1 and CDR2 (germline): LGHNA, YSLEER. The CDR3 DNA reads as TGCGCCAGCAGCCAAGAGCAGGGTCTGGGTGTAAATACGCAGTATTTT. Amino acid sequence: CASSQEQGLGVNTQYF.

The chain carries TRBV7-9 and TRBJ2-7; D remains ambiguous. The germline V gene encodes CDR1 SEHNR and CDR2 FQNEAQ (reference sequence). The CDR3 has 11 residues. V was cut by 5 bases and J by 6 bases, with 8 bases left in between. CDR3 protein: CASSATIEQYF. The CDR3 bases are TGTGCCAGCAGCGCTACTATCGAGCAGTACTTC.

The CDR3 sequence: CASSLVGVSDTQYF. The CDR3 DNA reads as TGTGCCAGCAGCTTAGTAGGGGTGTCAGATACGCAGTATTTT. The rearrangement joins TRBV7-9 to TRBJ2-3, with D tentatively TRBD1 (5 bases). Germline V gene data show CDR1 as SEHNR and CDR2 as FQNEAQ (reference sequence). This CDR3 comprises 14 residues. Between the trimmed V and J ends, which lost 1 base and 4 bases, there was a span of 9 bases.

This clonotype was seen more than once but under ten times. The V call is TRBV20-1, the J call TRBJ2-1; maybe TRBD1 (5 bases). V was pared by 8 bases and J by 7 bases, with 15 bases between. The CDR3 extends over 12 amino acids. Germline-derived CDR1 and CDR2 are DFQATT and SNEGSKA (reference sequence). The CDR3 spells CSPKKTVNEQFF. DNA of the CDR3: TGCAGTCCCAAAAAGACAGTAAATGAGCAGTTCTTC.

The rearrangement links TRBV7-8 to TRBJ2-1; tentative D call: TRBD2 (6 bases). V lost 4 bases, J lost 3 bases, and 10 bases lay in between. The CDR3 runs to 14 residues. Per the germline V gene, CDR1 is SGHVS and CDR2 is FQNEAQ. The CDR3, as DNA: TGTGCCAGCAGCTCTAGCGTCCTCTACAATGAGCAGTTCTTC. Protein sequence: CASSSSVLYNEQFF. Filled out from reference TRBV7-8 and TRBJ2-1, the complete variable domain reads GAGVSQSPRYKVAKRGQDVALRCDPISGHVSLFWYQQALGQGPEFLTYFQNEAQLDKSGLPSDRFFAERPEGSVSTLKIQRTQQEDSAVYLCASSSSVLYNEQFFGPGTRLTVL.

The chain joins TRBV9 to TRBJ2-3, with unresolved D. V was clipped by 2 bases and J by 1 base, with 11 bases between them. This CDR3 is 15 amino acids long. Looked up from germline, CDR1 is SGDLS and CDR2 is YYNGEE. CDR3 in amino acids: CASSVWAGRTDTQYF. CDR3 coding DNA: TGTGCCAGCAGCGTTTGGGCAGGTCGCACAGATACGCAGTATTTT. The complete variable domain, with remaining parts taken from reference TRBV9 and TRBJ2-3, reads DSGVTQTPKHLITATGQRVTLRCSPRSGDLSVYWYQQSLDQGLQFLIQYYNGEERAKGNILERFSAQQFPDLHSELNLSSLELGDSALYFCASSVWAGRTDTQYFGPGTRLTVL.